Listed here are 10 T cell receptor beta chains from one sample, sequenced in a study of cytomegalovirus exposure and HLA in healthy donors. The PCR used 60 Vbeta and 13 Jbeta primers. The protocol was immunoSEQ multiplex PCR, while the TCRdb copy is restricted to in-frame clones and leaves out a portion. The table has fewer than 250,000 clones, over 80% seen once; the top ten hold roughly 10%. Specimen: PBMCs. The receptors here all came from a woman in her forties or fifties in good health and CMV-seropositive.

V gene TRBV11-2 combines with J gene TRBJ1-3; D is unresolved. This CDR3 contains 13 residues. The germline CDR1 and CDR2 sequences are SGHAT and FQNNGV. Trimming stripped 4 bases from V and 1 base from J, with 5 bases between. The CDR3 DNA reads TGTGCCAGCAGCTCAGGATCTGGAAACACCATATATTTT. Its protein is CASSSGSGNTIYF.

This clone has more than one count but fewer than ten. This chain uses TRBV4-3 with TRBJ1-2, with D tentatively TRBD1 (6 bases). This CDR3 comprises 14 residues. Germline loops: CDR1 LGHNA, CDR2 YSLEER. The V end lost 0 bases, the J end lost 7 bases, and 12 bases lay between the germline ends. The CDR3 nucleotides are TGCGCCAGCAGCCAAGATCTAGACAGGTCTGGCTACACCTTC. Its translation: CASSQDLDRSGYTF.

J is TRBJ2-2 and V is TRBV6-1; 8 bases are shared with TRBD2. The CDR3 runs 13 residues. Germline CDR1 MNHNS, CDR2 SASEGT. Trimming cost V 5 bases and J 6 bases; bases outside gene matches: 2. CDR3 in DNA: TGTGCCAGCAGTCGGACTAGCCCCGGGGAGCTGTTTTTT. It encodes CASSRTSPGELFF.

CDR3 sequence reads: CASSERGRGTTRGGYTF. The CDR3, as DNA: TGTGCCAGCAGTGAAAGGGGCAGGGGCACTACCAGAGGAGGTTACACCTTC. The J gene is TRBJ1-2, the V gene TRBV2, with D possibly TRBD1 on 6 matching bases. Germline values: CDR1 SNHLY, CDR2 FYNNEI. The CDR3 is 17 amino acids. Trimming took off 2 bases at V and 11 bases at J, with 27 bases between the two ends.

The V call is TRBV6-5, the J call TRBJ2-7, with D possibly matching TRBD1 (7 bases). Germline V lookup: CDR1 MNHEY, CDR2 SVGAGI. V lost 8 bases to trimming and J lost 9 bases, with 14 bases between them. This CDR3 has 11 residues. The CDR3 region has the DNA TGTGCCAGCGGACTACAGGGGCGGCAGTACTTC. It specifies CASGLQGRQYF.

The chain carries TRBV4-3 and TRBJ1-2; 7 nucleotides line up with TRBD1. There are 15 residues in the CDR3. Looked up from germline, CDR1 is LGHNA and CDR2 is YSLEER. The trim removed 2 bases at V and 4 bases at J, leaving 7 bases unmatched. Written as DNA, the CDR3 is TGCGCCAGCAGCCAATCTCAGGGGGGCCTCTATGGCTACACCTTC. Its protein is CASSQSQGGLYGYTF.

The chain carries TRBV6-8 and TRBJ2-7, with a tentative D call TRBD1 (6 bases). The ends were cut back, 5 bases at V and 2 bases at J, with 19 bases in the middle. The CDR3 length is 16 residues. CDR1 and CDR2 (germline): MNHGY, SAAAGT. The DNA for the CDR3 is TGTGCCAGCAGTGGACCGGGACACCCGGGCCCCTACGAGCAGTACTTC. It codes for CASSGPGHPGPYEQYF.

The rearrangement links TRBV18 to TRBJ2-7; tentatively, D is TRBD2 (8 bases). Germline V lookup: CDR1 KGHSH, CDR2 LQKENI. The CDR3 extends over 17 amino acids. V was cut by 8 bases and J by 3 bases, with 26 bases left in between. The CDR3 reads CASRVAGFRGQLYEQYF. The CDR3 DNA follows: TGTGCCAGCCGGGTAGCGGGGTTCCGGGGACAGCTCTACGAGCAGTACTTC.

This chain uses TRBV6-1 with TRBJ1-5, with D perhaps TRBD1 (6 bases). Trimming cost V 2 bases and J 6 bases, with 11 bases left between them. CDR1 and CDR2 (germline): MNHNS, SASEGT. The CDR3 spans 14 residues. The CDR3 reads CASSETGGRQPQHF. The CDR3 DNA reads as TGTGCCAGCAGTGAAACGGGGGGCCGTCAGCCCCAGCATTTT.

To note about this clone: A read error may produce the germline difference seen at one junction end. The chain joins TRBV7-2 to TRBJ1-6; 9 nucleotides agree with TRBD1. The CDR3 covers 13 residues. Germline V lookup: CDR1 SGHTA, CDR2 FQGNSA. The CDR3 reads CASSLRGWDRVNF. Here the CDR3 DNA reads TGTGCCAGCAGCTTAAGGGGTTGGGACAGGGTTAATTTT.